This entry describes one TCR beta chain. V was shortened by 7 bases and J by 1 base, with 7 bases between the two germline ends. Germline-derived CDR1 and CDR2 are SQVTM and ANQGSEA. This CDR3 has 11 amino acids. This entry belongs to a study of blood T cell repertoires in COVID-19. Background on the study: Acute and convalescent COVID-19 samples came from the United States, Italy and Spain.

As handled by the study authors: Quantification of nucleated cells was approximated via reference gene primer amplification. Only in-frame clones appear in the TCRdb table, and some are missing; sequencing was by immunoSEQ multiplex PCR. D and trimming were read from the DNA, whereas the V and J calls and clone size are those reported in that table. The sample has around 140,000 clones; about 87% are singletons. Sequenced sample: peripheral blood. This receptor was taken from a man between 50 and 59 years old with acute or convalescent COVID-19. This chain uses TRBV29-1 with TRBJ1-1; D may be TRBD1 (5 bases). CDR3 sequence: CSATANTEAFF. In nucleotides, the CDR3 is TGCAGCGCGACAGCGAACACTGAAGCTTTCTTT.